This T cell receptor (beta chain) was retrieved from a study of shared clonotypes between healthy human individuals. V was clipped by 5 bases and J by 5 bases, with 15 bases between them. Germline CDR1 reads MNHEY; CDR2 reads SMNVEV (reference sequence). This CDR3 is built from 14 residues. This clone was observed at least ten times. The data were produced by immunoSEQ multiplex PCR, yet TCRdb's version contains in-frame clones alone and is incomplete. In the table there are roughly 170,000 clones, over 50% of which are singletons. The chain carries TRBV27 and TRBJ2-5; no definite D call. The TCR comes from a man aged 30 to 39 in good health. The material sequenced was memory CD4+ T cells sorted from blood. Subset of the sample: CD45RA-negative fraction. The CDR3 coding sequence is TGTGCCAGCAGTCTCAGACTGACCGCGGAGACCCAGTACTTC. Amino acids: CASSLRLTAETQYF.